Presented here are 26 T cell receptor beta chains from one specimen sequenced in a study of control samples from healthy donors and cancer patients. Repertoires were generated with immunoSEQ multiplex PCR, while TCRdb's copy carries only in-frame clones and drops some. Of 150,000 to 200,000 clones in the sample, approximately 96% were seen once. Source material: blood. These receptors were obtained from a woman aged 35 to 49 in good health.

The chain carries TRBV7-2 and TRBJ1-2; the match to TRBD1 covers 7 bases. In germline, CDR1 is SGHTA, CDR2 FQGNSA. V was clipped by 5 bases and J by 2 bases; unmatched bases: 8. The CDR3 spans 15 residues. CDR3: CASSPQQGLNYGYTF. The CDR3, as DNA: TGTGCCAGCAGCCCCCAACAGGGGCTGAACTATGGCTACACCTTC.

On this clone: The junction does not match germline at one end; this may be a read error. CDR3 amino acids: CASSLNGGSYF. CDR3 in DNA: TGTGCCAGCAGCTTAAACGGCGGGTCGTACTTT. The chain is built from TRBV7-3 and TRBJ1-1; D remains ambiguous. The CDR3 extends over 11 amino acids. The germline V gene has CDR1 SGHTA and CDR2 FQGTGA. Drawing the rest from reference TRBV7-3 and TRBJ1-1, the complete variable domain is GAGVSQTPSNKVTEKGKYVELRCDPISGHTALYWYRQSLGQGPEFLIYFQGTGAADDSGLPNDRFFAVRPEGSVSTLKIQRTERGDSAVYLCASSLNGGSYFGQGTRLTVV.

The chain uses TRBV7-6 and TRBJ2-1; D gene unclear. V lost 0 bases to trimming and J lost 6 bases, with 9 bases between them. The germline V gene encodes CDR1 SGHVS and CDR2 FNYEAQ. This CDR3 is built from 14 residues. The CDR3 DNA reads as TGTGCCAGCAGCTTAGCAGCTCGTGGCAATGAGCAGTTCTTC. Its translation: CASSLAARGNEQFF. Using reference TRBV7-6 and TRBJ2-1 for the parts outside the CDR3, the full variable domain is GAGVSQSPRYKVTKRGQDVALRCDPISGHVSLYWYRQALGQGPEFLTYFNYEAQQDKSGLPNDRFSAERPEGSISTLTIQRTEQRDSAMYRCASSLAARGNEQFFGPGTRLTVL.

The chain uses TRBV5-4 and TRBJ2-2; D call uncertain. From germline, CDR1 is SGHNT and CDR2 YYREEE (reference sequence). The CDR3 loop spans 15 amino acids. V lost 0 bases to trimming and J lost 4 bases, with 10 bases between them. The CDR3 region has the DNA TGTGCCAGCAGCTTGGATCCCCCCGGCACCGGGGAGCTGTTTTTT. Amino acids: CASSLDPPGTGELFF.

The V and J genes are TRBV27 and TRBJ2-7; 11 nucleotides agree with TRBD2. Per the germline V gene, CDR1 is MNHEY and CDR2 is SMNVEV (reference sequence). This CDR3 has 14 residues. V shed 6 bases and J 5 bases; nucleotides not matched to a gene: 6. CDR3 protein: CASSIGTSGNEQYF. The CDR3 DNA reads TGTGCCAGCAGCATCGGGACTAGCGGTAACGAGCAGTACTTC.

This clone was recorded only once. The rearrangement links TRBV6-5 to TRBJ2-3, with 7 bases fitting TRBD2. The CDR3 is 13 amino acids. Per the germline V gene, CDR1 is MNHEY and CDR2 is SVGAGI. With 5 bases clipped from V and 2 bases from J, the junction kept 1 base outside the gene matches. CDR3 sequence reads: CASSRDYTDTQYF. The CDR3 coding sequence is TGTGCCAGCAGTAGGGACTACACAGATACGCAGTATTTT.

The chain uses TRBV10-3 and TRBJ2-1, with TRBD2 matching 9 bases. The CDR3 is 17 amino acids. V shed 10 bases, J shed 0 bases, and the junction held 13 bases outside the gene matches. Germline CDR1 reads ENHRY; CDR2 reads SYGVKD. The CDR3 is CATRSYRSGSSYNEQFF. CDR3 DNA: TGTGCCACCAGGTCTTATCGTAGCGGGAGCTCCTACAATGAGCAGTTCTTC.

The CDR3 region is CATSRGSDSTRTQYF. CDR3 bases: TGTGCCACCAGCAGAGGATCAGACAGTACGCGGACCCAGTACTTC. The V call is TRBV15, the J call TRBJ2-5, with D maybe TRBD1 (5 bases). Germline lookup yields CDR1 LNHNV and CDR2 YYDKDF (reference sequence). Trimming stripped 1 base from V and 7 bases from J, with 16 bases between. This CDR3 region has 15 residues.

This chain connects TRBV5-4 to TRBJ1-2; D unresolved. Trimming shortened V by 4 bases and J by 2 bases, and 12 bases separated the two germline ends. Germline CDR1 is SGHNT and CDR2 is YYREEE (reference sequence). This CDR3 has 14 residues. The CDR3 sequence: CASSPLGRNYGYTF. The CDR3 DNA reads TGTGCCAGCAGCCCCCTCGGCAGAAACTATGGCTACACCTTC.

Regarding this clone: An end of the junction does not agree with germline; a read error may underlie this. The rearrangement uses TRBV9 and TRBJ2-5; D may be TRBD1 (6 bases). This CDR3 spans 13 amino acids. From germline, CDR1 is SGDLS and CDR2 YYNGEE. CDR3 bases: TGTGCCAGCAGCGTAGCGGGACAAGGGACCCAGTACTTC. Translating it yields CASSVAGQGTQYF.

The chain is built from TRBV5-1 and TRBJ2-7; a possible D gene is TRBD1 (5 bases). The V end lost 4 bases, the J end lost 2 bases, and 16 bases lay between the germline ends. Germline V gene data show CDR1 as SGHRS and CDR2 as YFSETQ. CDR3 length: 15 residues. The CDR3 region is CASSPDSLGPYEQYF. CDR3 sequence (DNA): TGCGCCAGCAGCCCCGACAGTCTGGGGCCCTACGAGCAGTACTTC.

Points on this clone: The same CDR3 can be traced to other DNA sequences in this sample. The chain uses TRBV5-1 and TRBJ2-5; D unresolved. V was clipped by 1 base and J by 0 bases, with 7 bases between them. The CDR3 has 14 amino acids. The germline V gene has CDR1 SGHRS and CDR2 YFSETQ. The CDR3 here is CASSLRADQETQYF. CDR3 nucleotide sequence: TGCGCCAGCAGCTTGAGGGCAGACCAAGAGACCCAGTACTTC.

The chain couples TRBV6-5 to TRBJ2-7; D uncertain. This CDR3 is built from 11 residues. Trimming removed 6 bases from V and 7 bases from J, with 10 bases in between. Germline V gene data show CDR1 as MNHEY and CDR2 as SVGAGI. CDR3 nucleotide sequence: TGTGCCAGCAGCTCCCCGAGGGAGCAGTACTTC. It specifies CASSSPREQYF.

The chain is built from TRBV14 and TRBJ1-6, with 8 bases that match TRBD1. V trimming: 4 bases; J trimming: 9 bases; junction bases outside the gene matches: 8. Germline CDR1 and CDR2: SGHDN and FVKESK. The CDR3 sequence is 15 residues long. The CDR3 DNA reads TGTGCCAGCAGCCTAGACAGGGGTGGGGGTTCACCCCTCCACTTT. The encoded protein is CASSLDRGGGSPLHF.

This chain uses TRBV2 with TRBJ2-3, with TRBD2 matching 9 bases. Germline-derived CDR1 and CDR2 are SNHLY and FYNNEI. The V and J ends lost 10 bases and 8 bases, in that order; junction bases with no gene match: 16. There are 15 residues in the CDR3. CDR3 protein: CATSSQRGRGGTQYF. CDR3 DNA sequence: TGTGCCACCTCCTCCCAGAGAGGGCGGGGGGGTACGCAGTATTTT. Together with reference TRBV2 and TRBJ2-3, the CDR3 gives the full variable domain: EPEVTQTPSHQVTQMGQEVILRCVPISNHLYFYWYRQILGQKVEFLVSFYNNEISEKSEIFDDQFSVERPDGSNFTLKIRSTKLEDSAMYFCATSSQRGRGGTQYFGPGTRLTVL.

CDR3 region: CASSDRGQWVVHNSPLHF. The CDR3 DNA sequence: TGTGCCAGCAGTGATCGGGGACAGTGGGTCGTCCATAATTCACCCCTCCACTTT. The chain joins TRBV6-1 to TRBJ1-6; 7 bases fit TRBD1. Germline V gene lookup returns CDR1 MNHNS and CDR2 SASEGT. J gave up 5 bases and V 3 bases, and 13 bases lay outside the gene matches. The CDR3 has 18 amino acids.

CDR3 protein: CASSSVVAPGGYTF. The CDR3 DNA is TGCGCCAGCAGCTCTGTCGTGGCCCCGGGAGGCTACACCTTC. V and J are TRBV5-1 and TRBJ1-2, with no clear D. Trimming took 3 bases from V and 8 from J, leaving 17 bases between them. The CDR3 extends over 14 amino acids. Germline V lookup: CDR1 SGHRS, CDR2 YFSETQ.

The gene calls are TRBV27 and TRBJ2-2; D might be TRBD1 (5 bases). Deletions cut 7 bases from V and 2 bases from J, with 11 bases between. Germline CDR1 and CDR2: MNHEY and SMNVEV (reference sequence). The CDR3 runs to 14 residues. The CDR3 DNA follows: TGTGCCAGCACCTGGGGCTTCAACACCGGGGAGCTGTTTTTT. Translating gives CASTWGFNTGELFF.

CDR3 loop: CASSPSGEYNSPLHF. DNA of the CDR3: TGTGCCAGCTCACCATCGGGTGAGTATAATTCACCCCTCCACTTT. The chain recombines TRBV18 with TRBJ1-6; D gene unclear. This CDR3 is 15 amino acids long. With 2 bases removed from V and 4 bases from J, the gap between germline ends came to 9 bases. Germline values: CDR1 KGHSH, CDR2 LQKENI.

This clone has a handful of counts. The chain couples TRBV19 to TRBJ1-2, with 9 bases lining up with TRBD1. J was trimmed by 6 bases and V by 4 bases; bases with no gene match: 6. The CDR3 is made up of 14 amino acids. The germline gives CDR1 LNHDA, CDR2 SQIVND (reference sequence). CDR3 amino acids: CASSSGTGRHGYTF. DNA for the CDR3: TGTGCCAGTAGTAGCGGGACAGGGCGGCATGGCTACACCTTC.

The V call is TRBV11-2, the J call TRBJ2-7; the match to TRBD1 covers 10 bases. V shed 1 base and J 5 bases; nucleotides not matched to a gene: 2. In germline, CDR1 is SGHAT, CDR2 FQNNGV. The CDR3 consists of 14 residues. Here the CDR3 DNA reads TGTGCCAGCAGCTTAGCAGGACAGGGGGACGAGCAGTACTTC. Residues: CASSLAGQGDEQYF.

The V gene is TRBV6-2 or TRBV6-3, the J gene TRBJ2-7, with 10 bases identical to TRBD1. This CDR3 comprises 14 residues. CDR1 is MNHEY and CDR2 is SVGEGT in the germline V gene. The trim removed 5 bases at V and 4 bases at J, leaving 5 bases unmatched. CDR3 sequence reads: CASSRDRGIYEQYF. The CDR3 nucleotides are TGTGCCAGCAGTAGGGACAGGGGTATATACGAGCAGTACTTC.

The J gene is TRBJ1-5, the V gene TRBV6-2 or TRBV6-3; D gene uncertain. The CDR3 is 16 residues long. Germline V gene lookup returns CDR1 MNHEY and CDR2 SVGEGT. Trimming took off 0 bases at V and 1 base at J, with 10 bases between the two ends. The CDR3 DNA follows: TGTGCCAGCAGTTACTCGAAGAGTAGCAGCAATCAGCCCCAGCATTTT. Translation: CASSYSKSSSNQPQHF.

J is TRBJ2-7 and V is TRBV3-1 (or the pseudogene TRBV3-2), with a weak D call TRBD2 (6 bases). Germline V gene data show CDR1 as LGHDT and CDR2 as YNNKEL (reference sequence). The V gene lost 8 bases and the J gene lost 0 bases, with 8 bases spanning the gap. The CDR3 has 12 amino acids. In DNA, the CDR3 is TGTGCCAGCGGGGGGAGCTCCTACGAGCAGTACTTC. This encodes CASGGSSYEQYF.

The CDR3 is CASSLALGQGLSPLHF. The CDR3 coding sequence is TGTGCCAGCAGCTTAGCGTTGGGGCAAGGGCTTTCACCCCTCCACTTT. V is TRBV7-2 and J is TRBJ1-6; a weak D match, TRBD1 (5 bases). This CDR3 region has 16 residues. The V end lost 0 bases, the J end lost 9 bases, and 15 bases lay between the germline ends. From germline, CDR1 is SGHTA and CDR2 FQGNSA. Using reference TRBV7-2 and TRBJ1-6 for the parts outside the CDR3, the full variable domain is GAGVSQSPSNKVTEKGKDVELRCDPISGHTALYWYRQSLGQGLEFLIYFQGNSAPDKSGLPSDRFSAERTGGSVSTLTIQRTQQEDSAVYLCASSLALGQGLSPLHFGNGTRLTVT.

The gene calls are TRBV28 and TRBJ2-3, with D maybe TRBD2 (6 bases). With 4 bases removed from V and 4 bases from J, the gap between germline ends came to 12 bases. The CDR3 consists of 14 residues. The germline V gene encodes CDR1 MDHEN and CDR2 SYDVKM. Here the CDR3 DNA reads TGTGCCAGCAGTTATCGACTAGTCCCAGATACGCAGTATTTT. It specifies CASSYRLVPDTQYF.